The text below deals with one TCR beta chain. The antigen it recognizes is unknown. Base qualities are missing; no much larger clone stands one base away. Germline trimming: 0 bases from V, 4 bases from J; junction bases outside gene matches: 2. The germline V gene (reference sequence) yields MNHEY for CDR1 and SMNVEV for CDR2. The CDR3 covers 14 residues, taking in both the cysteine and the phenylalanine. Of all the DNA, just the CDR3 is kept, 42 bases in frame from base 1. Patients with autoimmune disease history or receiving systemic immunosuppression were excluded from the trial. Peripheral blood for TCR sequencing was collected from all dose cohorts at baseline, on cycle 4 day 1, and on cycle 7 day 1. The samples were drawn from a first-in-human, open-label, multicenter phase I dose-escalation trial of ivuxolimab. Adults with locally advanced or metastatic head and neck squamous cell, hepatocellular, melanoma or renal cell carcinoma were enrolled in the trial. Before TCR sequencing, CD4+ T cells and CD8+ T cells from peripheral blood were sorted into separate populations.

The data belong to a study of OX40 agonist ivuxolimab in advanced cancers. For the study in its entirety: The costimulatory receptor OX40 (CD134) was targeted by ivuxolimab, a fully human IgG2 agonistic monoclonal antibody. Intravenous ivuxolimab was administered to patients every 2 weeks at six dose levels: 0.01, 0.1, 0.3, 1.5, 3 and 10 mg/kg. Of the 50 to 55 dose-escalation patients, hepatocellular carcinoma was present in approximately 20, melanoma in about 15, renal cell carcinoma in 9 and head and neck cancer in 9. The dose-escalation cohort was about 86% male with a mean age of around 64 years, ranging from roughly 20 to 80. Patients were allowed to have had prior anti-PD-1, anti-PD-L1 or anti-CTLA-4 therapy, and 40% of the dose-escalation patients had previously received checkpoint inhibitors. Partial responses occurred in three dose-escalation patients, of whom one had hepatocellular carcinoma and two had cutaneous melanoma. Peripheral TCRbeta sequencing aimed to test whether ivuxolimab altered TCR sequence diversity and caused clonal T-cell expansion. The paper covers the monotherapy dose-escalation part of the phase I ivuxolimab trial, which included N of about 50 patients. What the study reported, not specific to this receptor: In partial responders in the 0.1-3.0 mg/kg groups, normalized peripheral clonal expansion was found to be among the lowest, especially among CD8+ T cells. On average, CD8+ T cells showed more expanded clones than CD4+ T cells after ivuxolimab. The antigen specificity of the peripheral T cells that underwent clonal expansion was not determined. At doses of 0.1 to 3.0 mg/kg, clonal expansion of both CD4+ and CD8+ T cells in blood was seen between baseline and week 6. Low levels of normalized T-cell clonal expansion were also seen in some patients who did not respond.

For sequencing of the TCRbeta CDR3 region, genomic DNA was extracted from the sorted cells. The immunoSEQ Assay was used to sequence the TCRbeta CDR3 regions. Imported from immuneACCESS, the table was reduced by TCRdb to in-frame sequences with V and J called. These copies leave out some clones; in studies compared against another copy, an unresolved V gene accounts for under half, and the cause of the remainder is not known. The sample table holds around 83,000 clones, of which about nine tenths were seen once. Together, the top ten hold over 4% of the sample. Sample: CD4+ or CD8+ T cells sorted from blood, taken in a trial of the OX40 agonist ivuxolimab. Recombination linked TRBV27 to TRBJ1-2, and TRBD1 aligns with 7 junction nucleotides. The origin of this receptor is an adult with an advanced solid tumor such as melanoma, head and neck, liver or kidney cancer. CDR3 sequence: CASSLSWDSYGYTF. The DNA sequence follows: TGTGCCAGCAGTTTATCGTGGGACAGCTATGGCTACACCTTC.